Sequencing of this TCR beta chain was carried out in a study of blood T cell repertoires in COVID-19. V gave up 1 base and J gave up 6 bases; unmatched junction bases: 8. Germline V CDR1 and CDR2: MDHEN, SYDVKM. The CDR3 extends over 16 amino acids. In the authors' methods: For nucleated cells, counts were estimated from reference gene primer amplification. Clones were sequenced by immunoSEQ multiplex PCR, and TCRdb holds only the in-frame ones, with some missing. V and J calls and clone size come straight from that table; D and trimming were deduced from the DNA. The sample yields about 350,000 clones, approximately 91% seen once.

The chain recombines TRBV28 with TRBJ2-1, with 8 bases matching TRBD2. Sequenced sample: PBMCs or T cells enriched from blood (not recorded which). The receptor comes from a woman aged 25 to 39 who had been exposed to COVID-19. CDR3 residues: CASSLFGGGRSNEQFF. CDR3 nucleotide sequence: TGTGCCAGCAGTTTATTTGGGGGCGGGAGGTCCAATGAGCAGTTCTTC.